Each of the 27 T cell receptor beta chains below was sequenced from the same sample in a study of cytomegalovirus exposure and HLA in healthy donors. PCR was performed using 60 Vbeta and 13 Jbeta primers. The assay was immunoSEQ multiplex PCR, and TCRdb's table has in-frame clones only and misses some. The top ten hold 5.1% of the sample, which has some 98,000 clones, around a tenth seen once. Sequencing was carried out using PBMCs. Receptor source: a man between 50 and 59 years old in good health and CMV-seropositive.

This clone has only a few counts. The chain uses TRBV5-4 and TRBJ2-7; the match to TRBD2 covers 10 bases. CDR1 and CDR2 from the germline V gene are SGHNT and YYREEE (reference sequence). The CDR3 is made up of 15 amino acids. V lost 0 bases and J lost 3; bases outside the gene matches: 3. Here the CDR3 reads CASSLGLAGVYEQYF. DNA for the CDR3: TGTGCCAGCAGCTTGGGGCTAGCGGGAGTCTACGAGCAGTACTTC.

This clone was observed a handful of times. V and J are TRBV30 and TRBJ2-5; no definite D call. This CDR3 has 13 amino acids. CDR1 is GTSNPN and CDR2 is SVGIG in the germline V gene (reference sequence). The V gene lost 1 base and the J gene lost 0 bases, with 6 bases spanning the gap. This CDR3 reads CAWSGTYQETQYF. CDR3 coding DNA: TGTGCCTGGAGTGGAACTTACCAAGAGACCCAGTACTTC. The full variable domain, its missing parts supplied by reference TRBV30 and TRBJ2-5, is SQTIHQWPATLVQPVGSPLSLECTVEGTSNPNLYWYRQAAGRGLQLLFYSVGIGQISSEVPQNLSASRPQDRQFILSSKKLLLSDSGFYLCAWSGTYQETQYFGPGTRLLVL.

There are a few counts of this clone. The chain combines TRBV7-2 with TRBJ2-5; maybe TRBD1 (6 bases). Germline V lookup: CDR1 SGHTA, CDR2 FQGNSA. The CDR3 contains 15 residues. Trimming took off 5 bases at V and 3 bases at J, with 16 bases between the two ends. CDR3 region: CASSLIGQIKETQYF. The CDR3 coding sequence is TGTGCCAGCAGCCTAATTGGACAGATTAAAGAGACCCAGTACTTC.

This clone has just a few counts. This rearrangement joins TRBV10-3 to TRBJ2-7, with D perhaps matching TRBD1 (5 bases). Trimming left V 2 bases short and J 6 bases short, with 17 bases between. This CDR3 has 15 residues. CDR1 and CDR2 from the germline V gene are ENHRY and SYGVKD. The DNA for the CDR3 is TGTGCCATCAGTGAGCGCCTAGGGGAAAATCGCGAGCAGTACTTC. It encodes CAISERLGENREQYF.

The chain is built from TRBV10-3 and TRBJ1-1; tentative D call: TRBD1 (5 bases). Germline loops: CDR1 ENHRY, CDR2 SYGVKD. This CDR3 has 14 amino acids. Trimming cost V 2 bases and J 11 bases, with 18 bases left between them. The CDR3 spells CAISERGQSDSAFF. The CDR3 DNA follows: TGTGCCATCAGTGAGAGGGGCCAGTCAGACTCGGCTTTCTTT.

This sequence joins TRBV27 and TRBJ2-2; D is ambiguous. The length of the CDR3 is 16 residues. CDR1 and CDR2 from the germline V gene are MNHEY and SMNVEV (reference sequence). The V gene lost 3 bases and the J gene lost 0 bases, with 11 bases spanning the gap. This CDR3 is CASSFMAVTNTGELFF. In nucleotides, the CDR3 is TGTGCCAGCAGTTTTATGGCGGTGACGAACACCGGGGAGCTGTTTTTT.

This clone was detected ten times or more. The V call is TRBV30, the J call TRBJ1-2; D may be TRBD1 (6 bases). Trimming removed 0 bases from V and 14 bases from J, with 13 bases in between. Germline V lookup: CDR1 GTSNPN, CDR2 SVGIG (reference sequence). This CDR3 contains 11 residues. CDR3 region: CAWSVPAGETF. For the CDR3, the DNA is TGTGCCTGGAGTGTACCGGCAGGGGAAACCTTC.

The chain uses TRBV28 and TRBJ1-2, with unresolved D. The CDR3 spans 12 residues. Trimming removed 4 bases from V and 6 bases from J, with 9 bases in between. The V gene's germline CDR1 is MDHEN and CDR2 SYDVKM. The CDR3 reads CASSSSMDGYTF. Written as DNA, the CDR3 is TGTGCCAGCAGTTCTTCTATGGATGGCTACACCTTC.

The chain couples TRBV7-2 to TRBJ2-7, with TRBD2 matching 10 bases. Germline V lookup: CDR1 SGHTA, CDR2 FQGNSA. The CDR3 runs to 14 residues. V shed 5 bases and J 3 bases; nucleotides not matched to a gene: 4. The CDR3 here is CASSRTSGYYEQYF. Here the CDR3 DNA reads TGTGCCAGCAGCCGGACTAGCGGCTACTACGAGCAGTACTTC.

The chain has TRBV7-2 and TRBJ2-1; 9 bases line up with TRBD2. Germline V CDR1 and CDR2: SGHTA, FQGNSA. CDR3 size: 15 residues. The ends lost 4 bases at V and 1 base at J; junction bases unmatched: 2. CDR3 bases: TGTGCCAGCAGCTCCAGCGGGGGGTCCTACAATGAGCAGTTCTTC. Amino acid sequence: CASSSSGGSYNEQFF. The full variable domain, in which reference TRBV7-2 and TRBJ2-1 provide the parts outside the CDR3, is GAGVSQSPSNKVTEKGKDVELRCDPISGHTALYWYRQSLGQGLEFLIYFQGNSAPDKSGLPSDRFSAERTGGSVSTLTIQRTQQEDSAVYLCASSSSGGSYNEQFFGPGTRLTVL.

The rearrangement joins TRBV28 to TRBJ2-4; D unresolved. Germline loops: CDR1 MDHEN, CDR2 SYDVKM. The V end was cut by 2 bases, the J end by 6 bases, with 8 bases between. CDR3 size: 13 residues. The CDR3 is CASSLRGLNIQYF. Written as DNA, the CDR3 is TGTGCCAGCAGTTTAAGAGGCTTAAACATTCAGTACTTC.

A few counts support this clone. V is TRBV5-5 and J is TRBJ1-5; TRBD1 matches 9 bases. J lost 7 bases, V lost 5 bases, and 13 bases had no gene match. Germline assignment: CDR1 SGHKS and CDR2 YYEKEE (reference sequence). The CDR3 sequence is 16 residues long. DNA for the CDR3: TGTGCCAGCAGTTATACCGGGACAGGGAGTCGCCAGCCCCAGCATTTT. The encoded protein is CASSYTGTGSRQPQHF.

The V call is TRBV25-1, the J call TRBJ1-4, with 7 bases identical to TRBD1. The CDR3 consists of 14 residues. Germline V CDR1 and CDR2: MGHDK, SYGVNS. J gave up 8 bases and V 0 bases, and 3 bases lay outside the gene matches. This CDR3 is CASSEYLQGEKLFF. In DNA, the CDR3 is TGTGCCAGCAGTGAATACCTACAGGGGGAAAAACTGTTTTTT.

The chain employs TRBV10-3 and TRBJ2-5, with D possibly matching TRBD1 (6 bases). Trimming removed 4 bases from V and 1 base from J, with 16 bases in between. The length of the CDR3 is 16 residues. Germline V gene lookup returns CDR1 ENHRY and CDR2 SYGVKD. The CDR3 here is CAISGGPFTPQETQYF. CDR3 bases: TGTGCCATCAGTGGGGGGCCATTTACGCCCCAAGAGACCCAGTACTTC.

The J gene is TRBJ1-1, the V gene TRBV14, with D unclear. This CDR3 is 14 amino acids long. Trimming pared 4 bases from V and 6 bases from J, leaving 15 bases between. Germline V gene data show CDR1 as SGHDN and CDR2 as FVKESK. DNA of the CDR3: TGTGCCAGCAGCCCCCGGGTCGGGATCTCTGAAGCTTTCTTT. Its protein product is CASSPRVGISEAFF.

V and J are TRBV11-2 and TRBJ2-2; 7 nucleotides align to TRBD1. CDR3 length: 15 amino acids. Trimming cost V 0 bases and J 7 bases; bases outside gene matches: 5. Germline-derived CDR1 and CDR2 are SGHAT and FQNNGV. CDR3 region: CASSLETGFSGELFF. The CDR3 nucleotides are TGTGCCAGCAGCTTAGAGACAGGGTTCAGCGGGGAGCTGTTTTTT.

A few counts support this clone. The CDR3, as DNA: TGCAGCGTTTCGGGGGAGGCAGGGGGCTCAGATACGCAGTATTTT. Amino acid sequence: CSVSGEAGGSDTQYF. This chain uses TRBV29-1 with TRBJ2-3; 8 nucleotides agree with TRBD1. The V gene's germline CDR1 is SQVTM and CDR2 ANQGSEA. The ends lost 5 bases at V and 4 bases at J; junction bases unmatched: 11. There are 15 residues in the CDR3.

In this sample, this clone turned up a few times. The chain carries TRBV27 and TRBJ2-3; D might be TRBD2 (5 bases). The CDR3 has 16 amino acids. V was shortened by 5 bases and J by 0 bases, with 15 bases between the two germline ends. Germline CDR1 MNHEY, CDR2 SMNVEV (reference sequence). The CDR3 sequence is CASSLLPADSTDTQYF. In DNA, the CDR3 is TGTGCCAGCAGTCTCCTCCCAGCGGATAGCACAGATACGCAGTATTTT.

The rearrangement links TRBV27 to TRBJ2-5; 9 positions agree with TRBD2. The assigned J gene may be wrong: the sequence end matches TRBJ2-7 better. This CDR3 has 16 amino acids. CDR1 and CDR2 from the germline V gene are MNHEY and SMNVEV (reference sequence). The CDR3 region is CASSFIRLAALYEQYF. Written as DNA, the CDR3 is TGTGCCAGCAGTTTCATCAGACTAGCGGCCCTCTACGAGCAGTACTTC.

There are a few counts of this clone. The V call is TRBV6-5, the J call TRBJ2-1, with TRBD1 identical over 7 bases. Germline CDR1 MNHEY, CDR2 SVGAGI. The CDR3 runs to 14 residues. J gave up 2 bases and V 5 bases, and 3 bases lay outside the gene matches. The CDR3 DNA sequence: TGTGCCAGCAGTGGGGGACAGACCTACAATGAGCAGTTCTTC. This sequence encodes CASSGGQTYNEQFF.

The DNA of the CDR3 is TGTGCCATCACTTCTTTACCTGGACAGGGCGACATCGTCCTGGGCAATGAGCAGTTCTTC. It is translated as CAITSLPGQGDIVLGNEQFF. V gene TRBV10-3 combines with J gene TRBJ2-1, with 8 nucleotides matching TRBD1. Germline V gene sequence: CDR1 ENHRY, CDR2 SYGVKD. Unmatched junction bases numbered 26, after V lost 7 bases and J lost 6 bases. The CDR3 spans 20 residues.

This clone occurred a few times. The rearrangement joins TRBV5-1 to TRBJ2-1; D gene uncertain. CDR3 length: 15 amino acids. From germline, CDR1 is SGHRS and CDR2 YFSETQ. The V end was cut by 4 bases, the J end by 7 bases, with 18 bases between. DNA for the CDR3: TGCGCCAGCAGCCCCGTGGTAGCTGAAGGAAATGAGCAGTTCTTC. Amino acids: CASSPVVAEGNEQFF.

This clone was detected only a few times. The rearrangement uses TRBV5-4 and TRBJ2-7; weak D call: TRBD2 (6 bases). Trimming removed 0 bases at V and 2 bases at J, with 15 bases between. Germline CDR1 reads SGHNT; CDR2 reads YYREEE (reference sequence). The CDR3 consists of 16 residues. CDR3 protein: CASSLGFGSGPYEQYF. The CDR3 DNA follows: TGTGCCAGCAGCTTGGGGTTCGGTAGCGGACCCTACGAGCAGTACTTC.

In its sample, this clone was seen a few times. The chain couples TRBV5-4 to TRBJ1-2, with 7 bases that match TRBD1. Germline V gives CDR1 SGHNT, CDR2 YYREEE (reference sequence). The CDR3 is 15 residues long. The junction had 7 bases not matched to a gene; V was cut back by 3 bases and J by 2 bases. The chain's CDR3 is CASSSLRGQNYGYTF. CDR3 bases: TGTGCCAGCAGCTCTCTCCGGGGACAGAACTATGGCTACACCTTC.

This clone has a handful of counts. The gene calls are TRBV7-8 and TRBJ2-1, with a possible D match to TRBD2 (5 bases). The CDR3 covers 15 residues. Trimming took 6 bases from V and 3 from J, leaving 15 bases between them. Germline-derived CDR1 and CDR2 are SGHVS and FQNEAQ. CDR3 sequence reads: CASRSNPGYYNEQFF. The CDR3 bases are TGTGCCAGCAGGTCCAATCCGGGATACTACAATGAGCAGTTCTTC.

This chain uses TRBV19 with TRBJ2-2, with 12 bases identical to TRBD1. Germline loops: CDR1 LNHDA, CDR2 SQIVND (reference sequence). The CDR3 is 16 amino acids. V trimming: 1 base; J trimming: 6 bases; junction bases outside the gene matches: 3. The CDR3 DNA reads TGTGCCAGTAGTATAGTTGGGACAGGGGGCGCCGGGGAGCTGTTTTTT. This translates into CASSIVGTGGAGELFF.

The chain recombines TRBV5-1 with TRBJ1-1; 11 nucleotides align to TRBD1. The CDR3 has 15 amino acids. Germline CDR1 is SGHRS and CDR2 is YFSETQ. With V trimmed by 1 base and J by 5 bases, 4 bases remained unmatched. The CDR3 coding sequence is TGCGCCAGCAGCTTGAAAGGACAGGGGGCAACTGAAGCTTTCTTT. Its protein product is CASSLKGQGATEAFF.